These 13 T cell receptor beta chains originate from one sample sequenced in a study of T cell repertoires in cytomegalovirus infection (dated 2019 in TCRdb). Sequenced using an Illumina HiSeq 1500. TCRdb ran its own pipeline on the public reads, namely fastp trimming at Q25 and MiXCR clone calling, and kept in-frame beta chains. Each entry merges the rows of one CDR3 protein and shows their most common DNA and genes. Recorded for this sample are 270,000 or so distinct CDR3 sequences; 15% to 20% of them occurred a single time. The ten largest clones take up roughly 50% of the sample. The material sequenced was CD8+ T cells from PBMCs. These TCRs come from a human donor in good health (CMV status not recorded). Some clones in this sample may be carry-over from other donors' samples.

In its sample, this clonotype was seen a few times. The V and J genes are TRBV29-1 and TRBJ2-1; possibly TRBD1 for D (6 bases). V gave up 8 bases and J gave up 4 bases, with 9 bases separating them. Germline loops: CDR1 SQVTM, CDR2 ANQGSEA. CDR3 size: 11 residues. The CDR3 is CSMDRYNEQFF. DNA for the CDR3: TGCAGCATGGACAGATACAATGAGCAGTTCTTC.

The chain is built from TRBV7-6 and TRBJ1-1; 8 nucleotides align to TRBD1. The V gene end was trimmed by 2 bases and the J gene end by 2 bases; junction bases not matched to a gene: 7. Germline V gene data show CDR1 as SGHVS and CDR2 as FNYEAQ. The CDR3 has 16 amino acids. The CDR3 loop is CASSLQDRAPNTEAFF. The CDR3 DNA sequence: TGTGCCAGCAGCTTACAGGACAGGGCTCCTAACACTGAAGCTTTCTTT.

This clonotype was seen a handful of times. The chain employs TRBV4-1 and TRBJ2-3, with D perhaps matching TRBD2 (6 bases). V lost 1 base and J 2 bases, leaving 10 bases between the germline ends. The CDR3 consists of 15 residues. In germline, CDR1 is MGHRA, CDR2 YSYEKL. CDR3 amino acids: CASSQAGGITDTQYF. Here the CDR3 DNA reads TGCGCCAGCAGCCAAGCCGGAGGGATCACAGATACGCAGTATTTT.

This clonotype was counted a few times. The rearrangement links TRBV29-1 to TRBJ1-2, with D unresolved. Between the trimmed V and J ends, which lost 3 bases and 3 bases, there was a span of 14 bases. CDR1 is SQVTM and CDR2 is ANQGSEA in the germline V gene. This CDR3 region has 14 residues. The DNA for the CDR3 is TGCAGCGTTGACCCGGGCGGCGGATACTATGGCTACACCTTC. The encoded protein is CSVDPGGGYYGYTF.

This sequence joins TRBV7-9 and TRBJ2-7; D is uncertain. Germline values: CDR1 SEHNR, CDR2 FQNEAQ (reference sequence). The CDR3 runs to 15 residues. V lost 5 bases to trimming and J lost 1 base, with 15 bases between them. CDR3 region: CASSHINTGSYEQYF. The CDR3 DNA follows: TGTGCCAGCAGCCACATTAATACCGGGTCCTACGAGCAGTACTTC.

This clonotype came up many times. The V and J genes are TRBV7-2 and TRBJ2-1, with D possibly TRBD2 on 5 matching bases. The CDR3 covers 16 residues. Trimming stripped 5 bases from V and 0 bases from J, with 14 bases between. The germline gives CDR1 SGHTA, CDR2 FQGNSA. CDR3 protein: CASSIPLRGSYNEQFF. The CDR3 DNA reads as TGTGCCAGCAGCATCCCTCTTCGGGGCTCCTACAATGAGCAGTTCTTC.

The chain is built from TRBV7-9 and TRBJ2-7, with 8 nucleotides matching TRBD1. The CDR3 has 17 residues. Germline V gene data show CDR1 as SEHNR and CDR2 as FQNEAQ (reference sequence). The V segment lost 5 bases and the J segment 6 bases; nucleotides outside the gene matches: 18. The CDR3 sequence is CASSDEPRGRFFREQYF. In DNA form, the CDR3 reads TGTGCCAGCAGCGATGAGCCCAGGGGGCGATTCTTTCGCGAGCAGTACTTC.

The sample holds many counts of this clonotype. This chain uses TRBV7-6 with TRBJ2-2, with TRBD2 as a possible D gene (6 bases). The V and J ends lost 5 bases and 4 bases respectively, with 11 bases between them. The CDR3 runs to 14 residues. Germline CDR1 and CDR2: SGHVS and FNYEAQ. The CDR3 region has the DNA TGTGCCAGCAGCGGTGGAGGGAGCACCGGGGAGCTGTTTTTT. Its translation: CASSGGGSTGELFF.

The CDR3 DNA sequence: TGTGCCAGCAGTGAACGTGGCGGGGGGGCCGGAGAGCAGTACTTC. Translating it yields CASSERGGGAGEQYF. The J gene is TRBJ2-7, the V gene TRBV2; 9 positions agree with TRBD2. The CDR3 extends over 15 amino acids. Trimming cost V 2 bases and J 7 bases; bases outside gene matches: 9. Germline V gene data show CDR1 as SNHLY and CDR2 as FYNNEI.

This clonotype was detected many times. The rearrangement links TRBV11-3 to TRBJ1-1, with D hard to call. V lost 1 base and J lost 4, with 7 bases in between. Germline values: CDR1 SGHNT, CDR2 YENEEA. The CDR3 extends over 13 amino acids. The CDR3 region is CASSLGPGTEAFF. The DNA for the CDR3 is TGTGCCAGCAGCTTAGGGCCAGGCACTGAAGCTTTCTTT.

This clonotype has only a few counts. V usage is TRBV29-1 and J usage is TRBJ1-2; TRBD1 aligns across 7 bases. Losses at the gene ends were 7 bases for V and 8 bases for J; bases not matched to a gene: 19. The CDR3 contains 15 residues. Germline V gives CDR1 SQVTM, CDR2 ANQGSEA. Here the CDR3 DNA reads TGCAGCGCCAAAGGGGAGGAGAGGGGGCGCGAAGGCTACACCTTC. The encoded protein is CSAKGEERGREGYTF.

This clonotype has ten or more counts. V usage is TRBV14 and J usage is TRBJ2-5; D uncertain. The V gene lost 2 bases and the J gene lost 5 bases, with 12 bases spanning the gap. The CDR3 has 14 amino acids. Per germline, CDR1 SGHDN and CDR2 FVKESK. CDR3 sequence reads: CASSQTRDEETQYF. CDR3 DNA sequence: TGTGCCAGCAGCCAAACAAGGGATGAGGAGACCCAGTACTTC.

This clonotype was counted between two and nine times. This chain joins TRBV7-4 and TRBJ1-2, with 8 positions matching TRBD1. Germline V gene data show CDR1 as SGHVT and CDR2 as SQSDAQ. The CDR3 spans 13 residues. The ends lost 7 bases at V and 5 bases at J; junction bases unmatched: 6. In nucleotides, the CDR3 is TGTGCCAGCACCCAGGGGGCTCGATATGGCTACACCTTC. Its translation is CASTQGARYGYTF.